These T cell receptor beta chains were read from a single sample in a study of somatic mutations in cytotoxic T cells in rheumatoid arthritis. Using immunoSEQ multiplex PCR, the repertoire was profiled, and TCRdb retains in-frame clones only, with some absent. Of about 18,000 clones in the sample, over 75% are singletons; the top ten hold 7.5% to 10%. The sample consisted of CD8+ T cells sorted from blood. These receptor sequences come from an adult with rheumatoid arthritis. Both conserved end residues are trimmed from each CDR3.

J,V,CDR3
TRBJ1-4,TRBV11-2,ASSSAGTGVRKLF
TRBJ1-1,TRBV27,ASSLSGQNTEAF
TRBJ1-6,TRBV27,ASSTAPWSPLH
TRBJ2-7,TRBV27,ASSPALPLLPYEQY
TRBJ1-2,TRBV2,ASSDNRAYGYT
TRBJ2-7,TRBV7-6,ASSPKPTGGYYEQY
TRBJ2-7,TRBV6-5,ASSYLGQGSYEQY
TRBJ2-3,TRBV28,ASSQGLADSVTDTQY
TRBJ2-7,TRBV7-2,ASSLAGTSGPLSYEQY
TRBJ1-2,TRBV12-5,ASGLVIANYGYT
TRBJ1-2,TRBV4-2,ASSQVQLTNDPYGYT
TRBJ2-2,TRBV19,ASSQRSGTGELF
TRBJ2-3,TRBV4-1,ASSQAGQTDTQY
TRBJ2-7,TRBV6-5,ASSLSGSYEQY
TRBJ1-2,TRBV2,ASAVRDGGGYGYT
TRBJ1-2,TRBV29-1,SVEDPGKNYGYT
TRBJ2-5,TRBV7-9,ASSWDLERETQY
TRBJ2-7,TRBV4-1,ASSQTSGGSYEQY
TRBJ2-1,TRBV11-3,ASSPGLAAYNEQF
TRBJ1-5,TRBV19,ASSLSGGSSQPQH
TRBJ2-7,TRBV13,ASSGGDTRHYEQY
TRBJ2-7,TRBV7-7,ASSLAEGSYEQY
TRBJ2-7,TRBV30,AWGVGGREANEQY
TRBJ2-5,TRBV13,ASSLRGGEAETQY
TRBJ1-1,TRBV7-8,ASSLGKGQGGIEAF
TRBJ1-4,TRBV7-9,ASSRDSPATNEKLF
TRBJ1-2,TRBV6-1,ASSERGTPPGYGYT
TRBJ1-3,TRBV2,ASRLDFSSGNTIY
TRBJ2-2,TRBV14,ASSQVRGLTGELF
TRBJ2-2,TRBV7-3,ASSIGTSETGELF
TRBJ2-7,TRBV7-8,ASSFHLAGYEQY
TRBJ2-7,TRBV11-2,ASSLDSQASYEQY
TRBJ2-1,TRBV10-1,ASSESFGTLYNEQF
TRBJ1-1,TRBV9,ASSVVGPTEAF
TRBJ2-1,TRBV7-9,ASSPKGYTSGHNEQF
TRBJ2-7,TRBV30,AWSVGTNYEQH
TRBJ2-7,TRBV7-9,ASSLTRGLVTYEQY
TRBJ1-5,TRBV18,ASSSGDVGSANQPQH
TRBJ1-5,TRBV9,ASSVGVSNQPQH
TRBJ2-5,TRBV5-4,ASSFSETQY
TRBJ2-1,TRBV7-2,ASSLAPGQPHNEQF
TRBJ2-7,TRBV2,ATMGAPSKHDWVYEQY
TRBJ2-4,TRBV5-1,ASSLVMAGVAKNIQY
TRBJ1-2,TRBV14,ASSQDAGGEYGYT
TRBJ1-3,TRBV7-9,ASSSPGGGNTIY
TRBJ2-1,TRBV5-1,ASSRLAGALSSYNEQF
TRBJ2-1,TRBV5-6,ASSLAREQF
TRBJ2-1,TRBV10-3,AISEEGPGDEQF
TRBJ2-7,TRBV6-5,ASSHGTIEQY
TRBJ2-2,TRBV7-6,ASSLEGTGLTGELF
TRBJ1-6,TRBV7-6,ASSLEGALNSPLH